Listed here are 14 T cell receptor beta chains from one sample, sequenced in a study of CD8+ T cells in alopecia areata. Treatment specified: oral pan-JAK inhibitor, 5-10 mg twice daily. RNA extraction and reverse transcription yielded cDNA as sequencing template. The data were produced by immunoSEQ multiplex PCR, yet TCRdb's version contains in-frame clones alone and is incomplete. The sample contains about 200,000 clones, roughly 60% of which appear only once. The sample in question was CD4+ T cells sorted from blood, obtained at week 24, from a patient treated with tofacitinib. These receptors all stem from a human donor with alopecia areata.

This clone was picked up a small number of times. The chain recombines TRBV7-2 with TRBJ2-2; D is ambiguous. V was clipped by 2 bases and J by 6 bases, with 10 bases between them. The germline V gene has CDR1 SGHTA and CDR2 FQGNSA. The CDR3 totals 14 residues. The CDR3 region is CASSLLLGPGELFF. CDR3 DNA: TGTGCCAGCAGCTTATTGCTAGGGCCCGGGGAGCTGTTTTTT.

The chain couples TRBV11-2 to TRBJ2-1, with a tentative D call TRBD2 (5 bases). CDR1 is SGHAT and CDR2 is FQNNGV in the germline V gene. The CDR3 covers 16 residues. The V and J ends lost 4 bases and 0 bases respectively, with 13 bases between them. The DNA for the CDR3 is TGTGCCAGCAGCTCAGGAGGTTGGGGCTCCTACAATGAGCAGTTCTTC. Residues: CASSSGGWGSYNEQFF.

This clone was seen only once. The rearrangement links TRBV30 to TRBJ1-4; no reliable D call. CDR3 length: 12 amino acids. Germline CDR1 GTSNPN, CDR2 SVGIG (reference sequence). CDR3 region: CGIRVTNEKLFF. In DNA, the CDR3 is TGTGGTATCCGGGTGACTAATGAAAAACTGTTTTTT.

The chain recombines TRBV7-9 with TRBJ1-5; TRBD1 might be the D (5 bases). The CDR3 sequence is 14 residues long. Per germline, CDR1 SEHNR and CDR2 FQNEAQ (reference sequence). V dropped 2 bases and J dropped 9 bases, with 14 bases sitting between them. The CDR3 loop is CASSLSQDLAPQHF. CDR3 coding DNA: TGTGCCAGCAGCTTATCACAGGACCTAGCGCCCCAGCATTTT. Supplemented by reference TRBV7-9 and TRBJ1-5, the full variable domain reads DTGVSQNPRHKITKRGQNVTFRCDPISEHNRLYWYRQTLGQGPEFLTYFQNEAQLEKSRLLSDRFSAERPKGSFSTLEIQRTEQGDSAMYLCASSLSQDLAPQHFGDGTRLSIL.

Concerning this clone: Other DNA sequences in this specimen translate into the identical CDR3. This chain links TRBV6-5 with TRBJ1-5; no reliable D call. The CDR3 totals 13 residues. Germline CDR1 is MNHEY and CDR2 is SVGAGI. V was clipped by 2 bases and J by 5 bases, with 7 bases between them. The CDR3 reads CASSYRLDQPQHF. As DNA, the CDR3 is TGTGCCAGCAGTTACCGGTTGGATCAGCCCCAGCATTTT.

This clone came up a few times. V gene TRBV30 combines with J gene TRBJ2-5, with 11 bases that match TRBD2. The junction had 4 bases not matched to a gene; V was cut back by 4 bases and J by 0 bases. This CDR3 spans 15 amino acids. CDR1 and CDR2 (germline): GTSNPN, SVGIG (reference sequence). In DNA, the CDR3 is TGTGCCTGGAACCCGGGACTAGCGGACCAAGAGACCCAGTACTTC. As protein: CAWNPGLADQETQYF.

The genes are TRBV28 and TRBJ1-2; D gene unclear. Germline assignment: CDR1 MDHEN and CDR2 SYDVKM. The CDR3 is 11 amino acids. V was pared by 3 bases and J by 5 bases, with 4 bases between. DNA of the CDR3: TGTGCCAGCAGTTTGACTTATGGCTACACCTTC. Protein sequence: CASSLTYGYTF.

V and J are TRBV5-4 and TRBJ2-3, with 8 bases identical to TRBD2. Germline CDR1 is SGHNT and CDR2 is YYREEE (reference sequence). The CDR3 has 14 residues. The ends lost 7 bases at V and 4 bases at J; junction bases unmatched: 8. Written as DNA, the CDR3 is TGTGCCAGCGCAAGCCGGGAGGGCCCAGATACGCAGTATTTT. Amino acids: CASASREGPDTQYF.

Regarding this clone: Additional DNA sequences in this sample encode the identical CDR3. The rearrangement links TRBV29-1 to TRBJ1-1; 7 nucleotides line up with TRBD1. This CDR3 has 13 residues. Germline CDR1 and CDR2: SQVTM and ANQGSEA. J was trimmed by 0 bases and V by 7 bases; bases with no gene match: 5. The CDR3 region has the DNA TGCAGCGGGACAGGCCACCTGAACACTGAAGCTTTCTTT. Translated: CSGTGHLNTEAFF.

This clone was observed a few times. The chain links TRBV7-2 to TRBJ2-1, with D maybe TRBD1 (7 bases). Germline V lookup: CDR1 SGHTA, CDR2 FQGNSA. The CDR3 loop spans 14 amino acids. The V and J ends lost 5 bases and 8 bases respectively, with 16 bases between them. The CDR3 region has the DNA TGTGCCAGCAGCACCAGACAGGGAGGCGATGAGCAGTTCTTC. Protein: CASSTRQGGDEQFF. Supplemented by reference TRBV7-2 and TRBJ2-1, the full variable domain reads GAGVSQSPSNKVTEKGKDVELRCDPISGHTALYWYRQSLGQGLEFLIYFQGNSAPDKSGLPSDRFSAERTGGSVSTLTIQRTQQEDSAVYLCASSTRQGGDEQFFGPGTRLTVL.

This clone was detected a few times. The V call is TRBV29-1, the J call TRBJ2-5, with D maybe TRBD1 (6 bases). Germline V gene sequence: CDR1 SQVTM, CDR2 ANQGSEA. V was cut by 7 bases and J by 1 base, with 13 bases left in between. CDR3 length equals 13 residues. CDR3 sequence reads: CSAWDNPQETQYF. The CDR3 DNA sequence: TGCAGCGCCTGGGACAATCCCCAAGAGACCCAGTACTTC. The variable domain in full, with the rest retrieved from reference TRBV29-1 and TRBJ2-5, is SAVISQKPSRDICQRGTSLTIQCQVDSQVTMMFWYRQQPGQSLTLIATANQGSEATYESGFVIDKFPISRPNLTFSTLTVSNMSPEDSSIYLCSAWDNPQETQYFGPGTRLLVL.

The chain uses TRBV5-6 and TRBJ1-1; tentatively, D is TRBD1 (5 bases). V was trimmed by 0 bases and J by 8 bases, leaving 5 bases between them. Germline lookup yields CDR1 SGHDT and CDR2 YYEEEE. The CDR3 consists of 11 residues. The CDR3 DNA sequence: TGTGCCAGCAGCTTGGGACAGGAAGCTTTCTTT. Encoded protein: CASSLGQEAFF. The full variable domain, with the rest looked up from reference TRBV5-6 and TRBJ1-1, is DAGVTQSPTHLIKTRGQQVTLRCSPKSGHDTVSWYQQALGQGPQFIFQYYEEEERQRGNFPDRFSGHQFPNYSSELNVNALLLGDSALYLCASSLGQEAFFGQGTRLTVV.

This clone was detected only a few times. J is TRBJ2-1 and V is TRBV4-3; the D is unclear. The length of the CDR3 is 13 residues. Trimming shortened V by 1 base and J by 4 bases, and 5 bases separated the two germline ends. The V gene's germline CDR1 is LGHNA and CDR2 YSLEER. For the CDR3, the DNA is TGCGCCAGCAGCCAAGCGCAGTACAATGAGCAGTTCTTC. Translating gives CASSQAQYNEQFF.

The chain employs TRBV30 and TRBJ2-5; D call uncertain. This CDR3 has 10 amino acids. The germline gives CDR1 GTSNPN, CDR2 SVGIG (reference sequence). V was trimmed by 3 bases and J by 5 bases, leaving 4 bases between them. CDR3: CAWRAETQYF. The DNA for the CDR3 is TGTGCCTGGAGGGCGGAGACCCAGTACTTC.